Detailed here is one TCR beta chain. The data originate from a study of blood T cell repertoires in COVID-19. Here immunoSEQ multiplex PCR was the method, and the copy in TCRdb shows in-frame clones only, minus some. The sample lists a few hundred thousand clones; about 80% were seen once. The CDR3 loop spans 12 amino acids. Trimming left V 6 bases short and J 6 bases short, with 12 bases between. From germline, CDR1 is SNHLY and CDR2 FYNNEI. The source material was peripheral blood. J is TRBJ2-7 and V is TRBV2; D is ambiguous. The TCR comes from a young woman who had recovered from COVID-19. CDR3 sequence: CASRTQYLEQYF. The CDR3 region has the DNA TGTGCCAGCAGGACTCAATATCTCGAGCAGTACTTC.